This TCR beta chain stems from a study of T cells after yellow fever vaccination. A process of 5'RACE template switching, which added a universal primer site and UMIs, was used to make TCR cDNA. TCRdb re-analysed the 5' RACE reads in MiXCR, keeping a single row per CDR3 protein. The table lists about 69,000 distinct CDR3 sequences, under 6.5% of them singletons. This clonotype was detected ten times or more. Its antigen is as yet unknown. This CDR3 is 15 amino acids long. Germline-derived CDR1 and CDR2 are SGHRS and YFSETQ. Trimming took 5 bases from V and 0 from J, leaving 14 bases between them. Broader study findings: Clones from primary vaccination mostly reappeared after the booster (96% CD4, approximately 86% CD8). FACS-sorted repertoires might harbor abundant contaminating clonotypes from the bulk population.

The sequenced sample was CD4+ T cells sorted from PBMCs, obtained roughly 15 days after the first yellow fever vaccination. The sequence came from a man aged 18-30 years who received the YFV17D yellow fever vaccine. The genes are TRBV5-1 and TRBJ1-2; D possibly corresponds to TRBD1 (6 bases). CDR3: CASRVLQGANYGYTF. The CDR3 nucleotides are TGCGCCAGCAGGGTATTACAGGGCGCTAACTATGGCTACACCTTC. The full variable domain, in which reference TRBV5-1 and TRBJ1-2 provide the parts outside the CDR3, is KAGVTQTPRYLIKTRGQQVTLSCSPISGHRSVSWYQQTPGQGLQFLFEYFSETQRNKGNFPGRFSGRQFSNSRSEMNVSTLELGDSALYLCASRVLQGANYGYTFGSGTRLTVV.